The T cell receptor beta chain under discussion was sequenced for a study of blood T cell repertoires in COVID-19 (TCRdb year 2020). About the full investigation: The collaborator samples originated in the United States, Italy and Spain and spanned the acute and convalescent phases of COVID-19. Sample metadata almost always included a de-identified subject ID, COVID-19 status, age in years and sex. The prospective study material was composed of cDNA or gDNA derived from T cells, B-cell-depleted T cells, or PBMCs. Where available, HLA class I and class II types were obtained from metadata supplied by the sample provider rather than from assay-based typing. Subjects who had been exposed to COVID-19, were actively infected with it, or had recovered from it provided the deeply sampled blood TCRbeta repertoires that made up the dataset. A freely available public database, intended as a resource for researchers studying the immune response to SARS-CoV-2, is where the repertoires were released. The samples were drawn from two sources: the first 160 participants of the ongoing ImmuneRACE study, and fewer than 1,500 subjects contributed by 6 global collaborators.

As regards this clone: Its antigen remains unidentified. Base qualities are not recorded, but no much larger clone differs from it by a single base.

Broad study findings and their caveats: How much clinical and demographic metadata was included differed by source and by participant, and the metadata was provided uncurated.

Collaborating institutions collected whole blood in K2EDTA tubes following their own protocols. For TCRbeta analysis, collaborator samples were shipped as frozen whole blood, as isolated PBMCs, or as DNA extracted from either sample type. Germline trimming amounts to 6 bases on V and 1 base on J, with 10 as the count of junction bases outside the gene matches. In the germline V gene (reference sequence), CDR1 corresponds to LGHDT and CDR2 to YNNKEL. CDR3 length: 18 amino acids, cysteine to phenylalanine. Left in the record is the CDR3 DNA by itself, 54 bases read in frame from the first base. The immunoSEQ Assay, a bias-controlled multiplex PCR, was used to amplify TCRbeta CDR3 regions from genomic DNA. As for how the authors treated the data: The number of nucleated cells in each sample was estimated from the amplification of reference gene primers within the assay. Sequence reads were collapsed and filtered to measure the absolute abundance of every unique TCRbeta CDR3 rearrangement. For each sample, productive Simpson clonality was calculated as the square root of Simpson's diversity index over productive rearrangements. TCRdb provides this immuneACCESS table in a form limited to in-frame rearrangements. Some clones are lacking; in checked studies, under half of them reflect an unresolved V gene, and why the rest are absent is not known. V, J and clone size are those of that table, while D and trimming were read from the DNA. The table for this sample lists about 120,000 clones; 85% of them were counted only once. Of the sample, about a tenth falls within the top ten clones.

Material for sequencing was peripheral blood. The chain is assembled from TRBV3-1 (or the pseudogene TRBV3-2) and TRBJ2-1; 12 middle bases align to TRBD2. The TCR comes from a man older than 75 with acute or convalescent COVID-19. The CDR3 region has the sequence CASSLGTSGLESYNEQFF. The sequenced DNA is TGTGCCAGCAGTCTCGGGACTAGCGGGCTGGAATCCTACAATGAGCAGTTCTTC.